Given below is one T cell receptor beta chain in context. The table came from immunoSEQ multiplex PCR; TCRdb's copy has only in-frame clones and leaves some out. The table shows about 200,000 clones, with around four fifths occurring only once. CDR1 is MNHEY and CDR2 is SMNVEV in the germline V gene (reference sequence). This CDR3 comprises 14 residues. V shed 5 bases and J 2 bases; nucleotides not matched to a gene: 5. This sample is drawn from a study of blood T cell repertoires in COVID-19. On the study more broadly: Acute and convalescent COVID-19 specimens originated in the United States, Italy and Spain. Sources were T cells, B-cell-depleted T cells, or PBMCs; the material itself was cDNA or gDNA.

Enrolled during active infection, Seattle patients were then followed longitudinally. The rearrangement joins TRBV27 to TRBJ2-7; TRBD2 matches 8 bases. The receptor was isolated from a man between 60 and 75 years old with COVID-19, enrolled during active disease. The sequenced sample was peripheral blood. The CDR3 DNA reads TGTGCCAGCAGTACTAGCGGTTCAACCTACGAGCAGTACTTC. Encoded protein: CASSTSGSTYEQYF.